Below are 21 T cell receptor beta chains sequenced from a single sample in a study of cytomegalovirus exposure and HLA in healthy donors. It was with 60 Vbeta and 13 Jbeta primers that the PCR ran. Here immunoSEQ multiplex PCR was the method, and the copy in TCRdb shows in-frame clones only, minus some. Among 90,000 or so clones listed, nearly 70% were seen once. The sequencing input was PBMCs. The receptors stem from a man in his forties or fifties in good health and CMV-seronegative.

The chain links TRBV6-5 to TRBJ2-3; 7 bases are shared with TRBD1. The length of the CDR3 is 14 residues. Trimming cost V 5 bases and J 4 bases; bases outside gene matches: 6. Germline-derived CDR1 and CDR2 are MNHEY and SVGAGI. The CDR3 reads CASSHWDSPDTQYF. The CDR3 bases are TGTGCCAGCAGTCATTGGGACAGCCCAGATACGCAGTATTTT.

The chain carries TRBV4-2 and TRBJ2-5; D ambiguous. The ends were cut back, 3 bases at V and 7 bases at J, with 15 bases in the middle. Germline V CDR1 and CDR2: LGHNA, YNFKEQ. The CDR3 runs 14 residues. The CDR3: CASSHTTSQRTQYF. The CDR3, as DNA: TGTGCCAGCAGCCACACGACAAGTCAGAGGACCCAGTACTTC.

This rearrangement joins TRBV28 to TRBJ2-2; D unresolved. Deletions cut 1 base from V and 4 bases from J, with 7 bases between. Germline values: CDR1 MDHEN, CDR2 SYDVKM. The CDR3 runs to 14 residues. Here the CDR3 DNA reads TGTGCCAGCAGTTTATTCACCGGCACCGGGGAGCTGTTTTTT. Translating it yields CASSLFTGTGELFF. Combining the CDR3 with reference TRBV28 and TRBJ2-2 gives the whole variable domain DVKVTQSSRYLVKRTGEKVFLECVQDMDHENMFWYRQDPGLGLRLIYFSYDVKMKEKGDIPEGYSVSREKKERFSLILESASTNQTSMYLCASSLFTGTGELFFGEGSRLTVL.

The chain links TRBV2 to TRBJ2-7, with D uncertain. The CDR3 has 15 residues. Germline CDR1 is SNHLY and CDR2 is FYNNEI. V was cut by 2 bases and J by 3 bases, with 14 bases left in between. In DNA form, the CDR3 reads TGTGCCAGCAGTGAAAGTGTCCCCGCCTACTACGAGCAGTACTTC. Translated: CASSESVPAYYEQYF.

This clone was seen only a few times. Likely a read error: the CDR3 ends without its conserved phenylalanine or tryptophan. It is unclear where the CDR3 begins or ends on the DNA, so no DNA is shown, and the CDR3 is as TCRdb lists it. This CDR3 reads CASSEGEGGNSPLQV. The rearrangement uses TRBV6-1 and TRBJ1-6. Germline V gene data show CDR1 as MNHNS and CDR2 as SASEGT. Counting both end residues, the CDR3 totals 15 amino acids.

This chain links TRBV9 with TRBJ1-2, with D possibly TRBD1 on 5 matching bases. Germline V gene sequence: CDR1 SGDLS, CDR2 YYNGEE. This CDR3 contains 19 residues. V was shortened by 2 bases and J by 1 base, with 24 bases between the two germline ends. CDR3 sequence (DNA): TGTGCCAGCAGCGTCCGAGTCGACGGACAAGGTGGGAATAACTATGGCTACACCTTC. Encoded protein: CASSVRVDGQGGNNYGYTF.

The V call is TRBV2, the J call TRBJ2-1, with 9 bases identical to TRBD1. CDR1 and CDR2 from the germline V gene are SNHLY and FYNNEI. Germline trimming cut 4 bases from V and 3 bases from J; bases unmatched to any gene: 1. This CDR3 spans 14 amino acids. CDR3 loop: CASSGDRVYNEQFF. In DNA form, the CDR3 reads TGTGCCAGCAGTGGGGACAGGGTCTACAATGAGCAGTTCTTC.

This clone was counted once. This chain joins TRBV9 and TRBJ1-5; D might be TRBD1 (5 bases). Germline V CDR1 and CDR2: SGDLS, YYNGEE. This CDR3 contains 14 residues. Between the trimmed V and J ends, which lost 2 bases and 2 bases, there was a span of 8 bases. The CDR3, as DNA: TGTGCCAGCAGCGTGGGAGGGGGCAATCAGCCCCAGCATTTT. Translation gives CASSVGGGNQPQHF.

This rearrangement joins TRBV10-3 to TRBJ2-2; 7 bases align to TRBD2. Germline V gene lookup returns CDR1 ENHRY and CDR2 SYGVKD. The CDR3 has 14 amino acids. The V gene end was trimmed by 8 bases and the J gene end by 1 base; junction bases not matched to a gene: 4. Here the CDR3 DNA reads TGTGCCATCGGGCGGGAGCTGAACACCGGGGAGCTGTTTTTT. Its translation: CAIGRELNTGELFF.

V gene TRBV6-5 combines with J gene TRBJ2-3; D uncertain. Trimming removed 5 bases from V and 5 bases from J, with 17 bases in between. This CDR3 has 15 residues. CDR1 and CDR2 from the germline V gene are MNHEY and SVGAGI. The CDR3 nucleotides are TGTGCCAGCAGTACCCGCTCGAGGCAAGGAGATACGCAGTATTTT. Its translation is CASSTRSRQGDTQYF.

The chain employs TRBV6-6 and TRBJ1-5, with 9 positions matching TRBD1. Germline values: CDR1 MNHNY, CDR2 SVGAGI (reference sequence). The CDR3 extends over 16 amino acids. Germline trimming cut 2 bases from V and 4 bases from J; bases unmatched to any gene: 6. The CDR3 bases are TGTGCCAGCAGTTACCGGGGACAGGGTTCGAATCAGCCCCAGCATTTT. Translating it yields CASSYRGQGSNQPQHF.

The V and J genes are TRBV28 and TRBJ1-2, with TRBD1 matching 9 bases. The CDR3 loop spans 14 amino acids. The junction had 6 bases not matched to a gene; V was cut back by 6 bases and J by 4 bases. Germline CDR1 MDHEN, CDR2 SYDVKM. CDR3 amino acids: CASRGTGGGYGYTF. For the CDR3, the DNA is TGTGCCAGCAGGGGTACAGGGGGCGGCTATGGCTACACCTTC.

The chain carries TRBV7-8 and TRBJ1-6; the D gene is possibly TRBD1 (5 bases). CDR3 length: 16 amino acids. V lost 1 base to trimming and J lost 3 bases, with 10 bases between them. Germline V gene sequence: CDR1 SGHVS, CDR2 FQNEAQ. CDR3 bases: TGTGCCAGCAGCTTAGAGCAGGGCCGCTATAATTCACCCCTCCACTTT. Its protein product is CASSLEQGRYNSPLHF. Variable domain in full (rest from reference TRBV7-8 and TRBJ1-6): GAGVSQSPRYKVAKRGQDVALRCDPISGHVSLFWYQQALGQGPEFLTYFQNEAQLDKSGLPSDRFFAERPEGSVSTLKIQRTQQEDSAVYLCASSLEQGRYNSPLHFGNGTRLTVT.

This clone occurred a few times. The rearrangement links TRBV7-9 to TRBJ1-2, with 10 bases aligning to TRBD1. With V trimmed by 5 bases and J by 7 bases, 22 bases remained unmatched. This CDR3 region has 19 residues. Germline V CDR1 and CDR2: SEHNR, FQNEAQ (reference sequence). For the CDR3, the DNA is TGTGCCAGCAGCGATAAAGACAGGGGGCCTCTCCGGGGGCCGGGTGGCTACACCTTC. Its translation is CASSDKDRGPLRGPGGYTF.

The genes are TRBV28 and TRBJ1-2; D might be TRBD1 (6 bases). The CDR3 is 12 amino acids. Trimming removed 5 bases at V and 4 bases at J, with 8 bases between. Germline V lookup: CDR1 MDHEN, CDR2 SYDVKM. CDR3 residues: CASSTTGYGYTF. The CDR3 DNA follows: TGTGCCAGCAGTACGACAGGCTATGGCTACACCTTC.

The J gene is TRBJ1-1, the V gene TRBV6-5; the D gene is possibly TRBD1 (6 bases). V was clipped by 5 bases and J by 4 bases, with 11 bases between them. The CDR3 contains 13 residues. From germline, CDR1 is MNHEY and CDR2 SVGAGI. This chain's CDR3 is CASSTGLGTEAFF. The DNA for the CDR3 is TGTGCCAGCAGTACAGGGTTAGGCACTGAAGCTTTCTTT.

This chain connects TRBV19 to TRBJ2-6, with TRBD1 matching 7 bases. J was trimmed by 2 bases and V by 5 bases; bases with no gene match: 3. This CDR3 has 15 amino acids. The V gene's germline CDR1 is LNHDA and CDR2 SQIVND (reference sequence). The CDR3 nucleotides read TGTGCCAGTAGTGACGACAGGGCTGGGGCCAACGTCCTGACTTTC. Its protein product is CASSDDRAGANVLTF.

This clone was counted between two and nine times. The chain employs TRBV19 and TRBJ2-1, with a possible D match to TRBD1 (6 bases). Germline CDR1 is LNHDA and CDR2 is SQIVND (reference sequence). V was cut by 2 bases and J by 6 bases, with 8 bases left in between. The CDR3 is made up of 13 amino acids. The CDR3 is CASSILQGNEQFF. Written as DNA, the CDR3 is TGTGCCAGTAGTATATTACAGGGCAATGAGCAGTTCTTC.

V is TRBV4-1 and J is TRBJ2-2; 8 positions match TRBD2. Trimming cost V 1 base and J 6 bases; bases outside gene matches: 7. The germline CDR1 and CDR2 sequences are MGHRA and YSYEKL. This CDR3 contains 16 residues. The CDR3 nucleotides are TGCGCCAGCAGCCAAGTTCCGGGGGGGCTAGCCGGGGAGCTGTTTTTT. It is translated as CASSQVPGGLAGELFF.

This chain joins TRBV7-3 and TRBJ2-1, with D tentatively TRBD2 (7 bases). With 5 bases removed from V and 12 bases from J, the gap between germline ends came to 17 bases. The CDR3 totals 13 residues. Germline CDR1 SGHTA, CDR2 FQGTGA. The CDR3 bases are TGTGCCAGCAGCCCTGGGGGGGGCTTGGGGCAGTTCTTC. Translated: CASSPGGGLGQFF.

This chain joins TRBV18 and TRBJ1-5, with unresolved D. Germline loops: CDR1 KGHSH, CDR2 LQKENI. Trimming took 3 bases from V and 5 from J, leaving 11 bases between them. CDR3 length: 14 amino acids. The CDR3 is CASSPIGRDQPQHF. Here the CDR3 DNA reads TGTGCCAGCTCACCCATAGGGCGGGATCAGCCCCAGCATTTT.